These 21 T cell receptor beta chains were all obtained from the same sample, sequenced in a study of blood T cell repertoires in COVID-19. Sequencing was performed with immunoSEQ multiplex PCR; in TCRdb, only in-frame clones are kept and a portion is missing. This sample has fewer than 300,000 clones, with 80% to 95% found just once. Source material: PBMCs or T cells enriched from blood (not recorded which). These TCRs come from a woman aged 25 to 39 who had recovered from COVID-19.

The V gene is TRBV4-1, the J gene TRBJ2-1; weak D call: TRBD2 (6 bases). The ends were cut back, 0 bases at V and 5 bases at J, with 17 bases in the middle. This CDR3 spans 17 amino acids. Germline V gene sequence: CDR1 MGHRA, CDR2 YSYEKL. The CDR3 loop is CASSQDRLGGVNNEQFF. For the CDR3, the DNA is TGCGCCAGCAGCCAAGACCGCCTCGGCGGGGTTAACAATGAGCAGTTCTTC.

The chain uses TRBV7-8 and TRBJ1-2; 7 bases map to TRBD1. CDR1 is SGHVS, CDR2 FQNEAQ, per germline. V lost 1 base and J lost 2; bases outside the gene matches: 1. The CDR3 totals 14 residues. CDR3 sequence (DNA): TGTGCCAGCAGCTTAGGGGACAGAAACTATGGCTACACCTTC. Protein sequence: CASSLGDRNYGYTF.

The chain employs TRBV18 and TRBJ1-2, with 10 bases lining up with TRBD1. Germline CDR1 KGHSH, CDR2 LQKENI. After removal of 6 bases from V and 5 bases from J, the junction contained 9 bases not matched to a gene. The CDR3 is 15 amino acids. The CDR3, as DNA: TGTGCCAGCTCTCTAAGACAGGGGGCGAGGTATGGCTACACCTTC. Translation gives CASSLRQGARYGYTF.

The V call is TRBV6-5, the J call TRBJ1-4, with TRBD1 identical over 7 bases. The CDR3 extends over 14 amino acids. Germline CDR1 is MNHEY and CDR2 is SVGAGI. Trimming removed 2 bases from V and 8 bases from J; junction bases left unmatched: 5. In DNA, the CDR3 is TGTGCCAGCAGTTACGACAGGGAGAACGAAAAACTGTTTTTT. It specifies CASSYDRENEKLFF.

This CDR3 reads CATSEGGGNNSPLHF. In DNA form, the CDR3 reads TGTGCCACCAGTGAGGGAGGGGGAAATAATTCACCCCTCCACTTT. The V gene is TRBV24-1, the J gene TRBJ1-6; the D gene is possibly TRBD1 (6 bases). This CDR3 region has 15 residues. Germline assignment: CDR1 KGHDR and CDR2 SFDVKD. Deletions cut 4 bases from V and 5 bases from J, with 11 bases between.

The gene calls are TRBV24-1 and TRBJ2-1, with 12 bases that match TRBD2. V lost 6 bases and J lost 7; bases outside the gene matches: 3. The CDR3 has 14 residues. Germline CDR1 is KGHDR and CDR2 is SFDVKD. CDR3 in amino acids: CATSKGLAGNEQFF. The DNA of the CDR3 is TGTGCCACCAGTAAAGGACTAGCGGGAAATGAGCAGTTCTTC.

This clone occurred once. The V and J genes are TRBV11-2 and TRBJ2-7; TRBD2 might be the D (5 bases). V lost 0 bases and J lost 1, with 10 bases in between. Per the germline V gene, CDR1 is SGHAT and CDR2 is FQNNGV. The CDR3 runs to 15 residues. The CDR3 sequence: CASSLDQERSYEQYF. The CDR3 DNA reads TGTGCCAGCAGCTTAGATCAAGAGCGGTCCTACGAGCAGTACTTC.

The DNA of the CDR3 is TGTGCCAGCAGCTTAGAGACAGGAGGAATTTCACCCCTCCACTTT. This encodes CASSLETGGISPLHF. The chain joins TRBV5-4 to TRBJ1-6; D is perhaps TRBD1 (6 bases). The length of the CDR3 is 15 residues. V was pared by 2 bases and J by 9 bases, with 15 bases between. Germline V CDR1 and CDR2: SGHNT, YYREEE (reference sequence).

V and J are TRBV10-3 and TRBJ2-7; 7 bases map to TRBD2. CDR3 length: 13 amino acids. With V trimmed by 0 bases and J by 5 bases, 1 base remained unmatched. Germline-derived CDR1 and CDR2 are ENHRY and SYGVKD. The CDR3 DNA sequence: TGTGCCATCAGTGAGTCTGGGGGGGACGAGCAGTACTTC. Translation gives CAISESGGDEQYF.

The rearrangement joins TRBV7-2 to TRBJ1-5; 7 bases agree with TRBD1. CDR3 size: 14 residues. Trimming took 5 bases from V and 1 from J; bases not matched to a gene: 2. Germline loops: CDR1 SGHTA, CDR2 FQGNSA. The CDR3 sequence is CASSRDRSNQPQHF. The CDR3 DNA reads TGTGCCAGCAGCCGGGACAGAAGCAATCAGCCCCAGCATTTT.

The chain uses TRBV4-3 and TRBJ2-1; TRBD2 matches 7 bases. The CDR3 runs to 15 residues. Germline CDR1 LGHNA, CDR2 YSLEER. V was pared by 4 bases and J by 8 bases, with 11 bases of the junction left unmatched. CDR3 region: CASSRNRDYVHEQFF. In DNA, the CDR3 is TGCGCCAGCAGCCGCAACCGGGACTACGTCCATGAGCAGTTCTTC.

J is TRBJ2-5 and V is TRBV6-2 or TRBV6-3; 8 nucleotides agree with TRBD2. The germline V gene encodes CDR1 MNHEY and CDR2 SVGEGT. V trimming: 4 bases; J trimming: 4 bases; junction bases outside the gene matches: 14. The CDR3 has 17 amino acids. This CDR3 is CASSFRLTSVRTETQYF. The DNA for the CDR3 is TGTGCCAGCAGTTTCCGCCTGACTAGCGTCCGAACAGAGACCCAGTACTTC.

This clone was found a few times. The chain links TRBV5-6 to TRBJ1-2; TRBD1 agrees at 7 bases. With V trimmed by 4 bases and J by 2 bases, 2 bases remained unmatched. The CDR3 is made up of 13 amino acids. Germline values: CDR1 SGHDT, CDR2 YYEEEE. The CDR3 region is CASSRGQNYGYTF. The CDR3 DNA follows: TGTGCCAGCAGCCGGGGACAGAACTATGGCTACACCTTC.

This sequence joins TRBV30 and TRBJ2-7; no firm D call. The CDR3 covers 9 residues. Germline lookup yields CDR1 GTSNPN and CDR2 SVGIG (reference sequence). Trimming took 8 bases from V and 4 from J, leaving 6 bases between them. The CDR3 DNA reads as TGTGCCGCCGGGTACGAGCAGTACTTC. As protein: CAAGYEQYF.

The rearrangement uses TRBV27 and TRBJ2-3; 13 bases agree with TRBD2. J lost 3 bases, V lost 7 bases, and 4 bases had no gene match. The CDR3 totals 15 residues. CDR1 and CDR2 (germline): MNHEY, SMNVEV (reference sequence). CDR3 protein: CASTAGLAGTDTQYF. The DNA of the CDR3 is TGTGCCAGCACTGCGGGACTAGCGGGAACAGATACGCAGTATTTT.

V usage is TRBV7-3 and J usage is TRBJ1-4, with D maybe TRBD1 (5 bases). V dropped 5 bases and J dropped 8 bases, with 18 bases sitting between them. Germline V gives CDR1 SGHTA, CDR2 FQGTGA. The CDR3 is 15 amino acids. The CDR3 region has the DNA TGTGCCAGCAGCCCCGCCGGGAAGGAGGGGGAAAAACTGTTTTTT. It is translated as CASSPAGKEGEKLFF.

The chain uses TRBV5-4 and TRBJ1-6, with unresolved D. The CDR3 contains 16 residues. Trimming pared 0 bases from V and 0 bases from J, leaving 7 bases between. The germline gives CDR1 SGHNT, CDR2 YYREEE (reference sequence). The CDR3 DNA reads TGTGCCAGCAGCTTGGATCCGAGCTCCTATAATTCACCCCTCCACTTT. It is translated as CASSLDPSSYNSPLHF.

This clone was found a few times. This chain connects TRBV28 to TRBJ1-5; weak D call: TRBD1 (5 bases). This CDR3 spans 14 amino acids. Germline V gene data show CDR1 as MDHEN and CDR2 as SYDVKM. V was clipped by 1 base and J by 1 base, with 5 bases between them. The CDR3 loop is CASSLSGSNQPQHF. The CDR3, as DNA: TGTGCCAGCAGTTTATCAGGGAGCAATCAGCCCCAGCATTTT.

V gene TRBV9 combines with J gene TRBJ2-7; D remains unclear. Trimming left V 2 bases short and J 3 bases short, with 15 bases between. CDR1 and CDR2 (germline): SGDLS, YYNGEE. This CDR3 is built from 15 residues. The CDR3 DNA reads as TGTGCCAGCAGCGTCGGCCCAGACAAAAACTACGAGCAGTACTTC. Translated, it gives CASSVGPDKNYEQYF. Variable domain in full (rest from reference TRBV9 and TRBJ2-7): DSGVTQTPKHLITATGQRVTLRCSPRSGDLSVYWYQQSLDQGLQFLIQYYNGEERAKGNILERFSAQQFPDLHSELNLSSLELGDSALYFCASSVGPDKNYEQYFGPGTRLTVT.

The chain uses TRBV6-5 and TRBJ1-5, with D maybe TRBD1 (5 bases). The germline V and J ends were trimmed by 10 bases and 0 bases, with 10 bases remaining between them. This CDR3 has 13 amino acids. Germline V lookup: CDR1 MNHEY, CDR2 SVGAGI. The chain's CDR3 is CATTRDSNQPQHF. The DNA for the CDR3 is TGTGCCACAACCAGGGATAGCAATCAGCCCCAGCATTTT.

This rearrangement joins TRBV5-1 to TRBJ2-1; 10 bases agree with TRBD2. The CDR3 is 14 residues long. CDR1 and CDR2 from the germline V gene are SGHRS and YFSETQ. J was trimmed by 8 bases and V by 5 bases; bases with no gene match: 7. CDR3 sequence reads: CASSIAGGGHEQFF. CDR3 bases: TGCGCCAGCAGTATAGCGGGAGGCGGGCATGAGCAGTTCTTC.